Sequencing of this T cell receptor (beta chain) was carried out in a study of CD4+ T cells in melanoma. Broader study findings: Diverse differentiation states were reported for melanoma neoantigen-specific CD4+ T cells. CD8+ T cell, macrophage and B cell function reportedly correlated with neoantigen-specific CD4+ T cells.

Using immunoSEQ multiplex PCR, the repertoire was profiled, and TCRdb retains in-frame clones only, with some absent. The table includes some 110,000 clones, about nine tenths detected once. The CDR3 totals 17 residues. The V and J ends lost 0 bases and 9 bases respectively, with 21 bases between them. Germline V CDR1 and CDR2: LNHNV, YYDKDF (reference sequence). With respect to this clone: Its antigen is unknown.

The V call is TRBV15, the J call TRBJ1-5; no reliable D call. The sequenced sample consisted of peripheral blood. The TCR originated in a human donor with melanoma. The CDR3 region has the DNA TGTGCCACCAGCAGAGATCGAGGCACATCCTCTCCCGTGCCCCAGCATTTT. Translated, it gives CATSRDRGTSSPVPQHF.